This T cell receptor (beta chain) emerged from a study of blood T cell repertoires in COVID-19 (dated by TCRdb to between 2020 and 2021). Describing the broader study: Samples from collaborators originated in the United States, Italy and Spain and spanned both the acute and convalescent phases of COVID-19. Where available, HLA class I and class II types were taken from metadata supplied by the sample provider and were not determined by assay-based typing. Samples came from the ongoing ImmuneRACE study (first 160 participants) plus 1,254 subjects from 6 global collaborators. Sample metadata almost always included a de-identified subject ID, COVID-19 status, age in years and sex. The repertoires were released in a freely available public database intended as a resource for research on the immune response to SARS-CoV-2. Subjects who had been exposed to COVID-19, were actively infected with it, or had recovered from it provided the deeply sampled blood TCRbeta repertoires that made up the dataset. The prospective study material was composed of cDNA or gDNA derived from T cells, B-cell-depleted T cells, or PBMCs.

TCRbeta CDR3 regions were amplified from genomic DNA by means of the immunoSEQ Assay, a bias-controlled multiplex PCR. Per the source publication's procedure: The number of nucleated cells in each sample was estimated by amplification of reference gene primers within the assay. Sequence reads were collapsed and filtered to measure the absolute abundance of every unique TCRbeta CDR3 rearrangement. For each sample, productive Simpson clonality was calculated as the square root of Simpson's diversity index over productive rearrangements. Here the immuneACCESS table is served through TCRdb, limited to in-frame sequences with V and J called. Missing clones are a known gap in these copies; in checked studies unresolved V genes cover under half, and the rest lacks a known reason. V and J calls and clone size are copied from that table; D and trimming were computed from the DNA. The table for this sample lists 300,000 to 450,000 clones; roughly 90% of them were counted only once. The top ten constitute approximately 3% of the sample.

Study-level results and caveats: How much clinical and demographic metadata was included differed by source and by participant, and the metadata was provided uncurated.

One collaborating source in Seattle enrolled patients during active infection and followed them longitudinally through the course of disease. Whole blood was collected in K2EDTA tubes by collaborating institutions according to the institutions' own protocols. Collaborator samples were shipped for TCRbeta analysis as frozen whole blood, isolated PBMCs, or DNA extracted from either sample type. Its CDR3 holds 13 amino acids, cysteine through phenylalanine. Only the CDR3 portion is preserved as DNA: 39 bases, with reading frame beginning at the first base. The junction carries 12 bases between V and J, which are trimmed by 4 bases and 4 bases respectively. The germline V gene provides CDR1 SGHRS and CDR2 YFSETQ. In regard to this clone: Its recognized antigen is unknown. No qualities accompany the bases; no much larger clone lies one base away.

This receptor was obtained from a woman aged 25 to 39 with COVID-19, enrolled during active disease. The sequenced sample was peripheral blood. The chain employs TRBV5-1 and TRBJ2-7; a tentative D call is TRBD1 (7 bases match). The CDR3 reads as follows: CASSTGDSYEQYF. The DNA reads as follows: TGCGCCAGCAGCACGGGGGACAGTTACGAGCAGTACTTC.